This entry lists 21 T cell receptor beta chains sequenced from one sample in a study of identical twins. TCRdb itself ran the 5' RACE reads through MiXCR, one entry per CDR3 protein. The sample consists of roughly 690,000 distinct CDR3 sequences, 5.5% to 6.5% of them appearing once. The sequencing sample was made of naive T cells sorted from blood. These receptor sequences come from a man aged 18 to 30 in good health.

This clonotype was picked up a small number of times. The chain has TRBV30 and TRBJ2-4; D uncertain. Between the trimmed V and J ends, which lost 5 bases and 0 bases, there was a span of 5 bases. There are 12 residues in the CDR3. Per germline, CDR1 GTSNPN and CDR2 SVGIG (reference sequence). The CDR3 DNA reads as TGTGCCTGGGGTCTAGCCAAAAACATTCAGTACTTC. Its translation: CAWGLAKNIQYF.

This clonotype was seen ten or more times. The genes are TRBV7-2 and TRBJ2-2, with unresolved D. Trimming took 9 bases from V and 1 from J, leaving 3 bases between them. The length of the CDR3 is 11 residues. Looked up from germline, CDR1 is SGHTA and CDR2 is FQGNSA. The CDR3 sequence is CARGNTGELFF. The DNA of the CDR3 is TGTGCCAGGGGGAACACCGGGGAGCTGTTTTTT.

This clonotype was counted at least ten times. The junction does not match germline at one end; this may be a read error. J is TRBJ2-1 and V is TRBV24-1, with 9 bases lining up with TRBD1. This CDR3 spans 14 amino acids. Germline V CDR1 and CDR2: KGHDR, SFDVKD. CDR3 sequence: CATSDGQGYSEQFF. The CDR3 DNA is TGTGCCACCAGTGATGGACAGGGGTACAGTGAGCAGTTCTTC.

As DNA, the CDR3 is TGTGCCAGCAGCTTGCAGCGGGCTTCTCGAGAGACCCAGTACTTC. It yields the protein CASSLQRASRETQYF. The chain uses TRBV7-2 and TRBJ2-5; a possible D gene is TRBD2 (6 bases). The CDR3 is 15 residues long. The V and J ends lost 3 bases and 4 bases respectively, with 15 bases between them. Germline values: CDR1 SGHTA, CDR2 FQGNSA.

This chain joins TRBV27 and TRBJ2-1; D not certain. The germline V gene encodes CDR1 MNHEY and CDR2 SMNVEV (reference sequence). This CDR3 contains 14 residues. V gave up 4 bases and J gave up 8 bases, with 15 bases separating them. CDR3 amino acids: CASSSQDEIHEQFF. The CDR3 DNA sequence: TGTGCCAGCAGTTCACAAGATGAGATCCATGAGCAGTTCTTC.

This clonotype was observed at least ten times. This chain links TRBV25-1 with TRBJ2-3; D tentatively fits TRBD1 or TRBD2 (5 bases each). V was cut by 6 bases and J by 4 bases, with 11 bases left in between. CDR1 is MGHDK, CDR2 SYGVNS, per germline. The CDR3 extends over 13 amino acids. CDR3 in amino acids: CASSSGAPDTQYF. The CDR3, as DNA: TGTGCCAGCAGCTCCGGGGCCCCAGATACGCAGTATTTT.

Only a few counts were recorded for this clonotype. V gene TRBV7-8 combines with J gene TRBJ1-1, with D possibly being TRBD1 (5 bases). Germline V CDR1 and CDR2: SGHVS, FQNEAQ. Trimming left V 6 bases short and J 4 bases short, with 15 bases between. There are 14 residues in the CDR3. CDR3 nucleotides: TGTGCCAGCAGACCTCGGGGGGTGGGCACTGAAGCTTTCTTT. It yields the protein CASRPRGVGTEAFF.

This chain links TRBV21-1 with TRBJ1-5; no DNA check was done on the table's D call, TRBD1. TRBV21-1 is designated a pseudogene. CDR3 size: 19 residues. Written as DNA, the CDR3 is TGTGCCAGCAGCAAAAGGAAGGACAGATCGCCTTATAGCAATCAGCCCCAGCATTTT. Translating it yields CASSKRKDRSPYSNQPQHF.

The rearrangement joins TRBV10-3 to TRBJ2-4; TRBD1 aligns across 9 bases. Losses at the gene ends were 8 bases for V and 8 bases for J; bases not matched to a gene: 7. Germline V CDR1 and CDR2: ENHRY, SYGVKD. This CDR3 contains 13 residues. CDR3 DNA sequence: TGTGCCATCTCGGGGGACAGGGCGGACATTCAGTACTTC. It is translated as CAISGDRADIQYF.

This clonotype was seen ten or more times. The CDR3 region is CASSIVGLWGTEAFF. The CDR3 DNA is TGTGCCAGTAGTATAGTGGGGTTGTGGGGCACTGAAGCTTTCTTT. V gene TRBV19 combines with J gene TRBJ1-1; D is uncertain. CDR3 length: 15 amino acids. The ends were cut back, 1 base at V and 4 bases at J, with 13 bases in the middle. CDR1 is LNHDA, CDR2 SQIVND, per germline (reference sequence).

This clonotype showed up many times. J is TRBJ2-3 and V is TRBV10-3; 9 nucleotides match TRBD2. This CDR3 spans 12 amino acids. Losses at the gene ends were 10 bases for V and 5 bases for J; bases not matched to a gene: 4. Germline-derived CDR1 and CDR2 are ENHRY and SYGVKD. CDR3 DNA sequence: TGTGCCACTAGCGGGAATGGAGATACGCAGTATTTT. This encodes CATSGNGDTQYF.

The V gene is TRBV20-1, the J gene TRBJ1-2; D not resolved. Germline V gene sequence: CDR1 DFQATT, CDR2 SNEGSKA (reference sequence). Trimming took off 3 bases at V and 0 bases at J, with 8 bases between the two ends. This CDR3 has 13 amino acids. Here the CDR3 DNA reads TGCAGTGCTAGGTCGGGGTCTAACTATGGCTACACCTTC. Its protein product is CSARSGSNYGYTF.

CDR3 loop: CASSPRQVNTGELFF. CDR3 in DNA: TGTGCCAGCTCACCAAGACAGGTTAACACCGGGGAGCTGTTTTTT. This chain joins TRBV18 and TRBJ2-2; D may be TRBD1 (6 bases). The V and J ends lost 2 bases and 2 bases respectively, with 9 bases between them. Germline loops: CDR1 KGHSH, CDR2 LQKENI. This CDR3 spans 15 amino acids. The whole variable domain, remainder taken from reference TRBV18 and TRBJ2-2, is NAGVMQNPRHLVRRRGQEARLRCSPMKGHSHVYWYRQLPEEGLKFMVYLQKENIIDESGMPKERFSAEFPKEGPSILRIQQVVRGDSAAYFCASSPRQVNTGELFFGEGSRLTVL.

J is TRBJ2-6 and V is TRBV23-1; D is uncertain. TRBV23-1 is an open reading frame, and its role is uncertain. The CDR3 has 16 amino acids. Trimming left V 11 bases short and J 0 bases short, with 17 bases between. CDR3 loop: CAGPRTVRSGANVLTF. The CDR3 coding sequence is TGCGCCGGACCACGAACGGTACGCTCTGGGGCCAACGTCCTGACTTTC.

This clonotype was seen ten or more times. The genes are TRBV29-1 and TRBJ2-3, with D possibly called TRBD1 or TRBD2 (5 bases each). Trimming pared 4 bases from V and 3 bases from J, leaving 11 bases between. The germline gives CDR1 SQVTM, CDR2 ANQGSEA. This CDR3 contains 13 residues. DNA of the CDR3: TGCAGCGTTGTCCGGGACCAGACAGATACGCAGTATTTT. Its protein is CSVVRDQTDTQYF.

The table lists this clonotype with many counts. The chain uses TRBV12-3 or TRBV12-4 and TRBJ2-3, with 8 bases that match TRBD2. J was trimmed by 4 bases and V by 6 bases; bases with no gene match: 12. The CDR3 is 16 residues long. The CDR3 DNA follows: TGTGCCAGCAGACGAACTAGCGGAGCCCCCGCAGATACGCAGTATTTT. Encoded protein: CASRRTSGAPADTQYF.

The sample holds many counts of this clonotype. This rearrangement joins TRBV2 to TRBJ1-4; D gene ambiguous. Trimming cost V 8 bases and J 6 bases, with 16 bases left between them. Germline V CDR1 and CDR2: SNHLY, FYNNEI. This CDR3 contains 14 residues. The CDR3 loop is CASPGIGGDEKLFF. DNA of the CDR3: TGTGCCAGCCCCGGTATAGGCGGGGATGAAAAACTGTTTTTT.

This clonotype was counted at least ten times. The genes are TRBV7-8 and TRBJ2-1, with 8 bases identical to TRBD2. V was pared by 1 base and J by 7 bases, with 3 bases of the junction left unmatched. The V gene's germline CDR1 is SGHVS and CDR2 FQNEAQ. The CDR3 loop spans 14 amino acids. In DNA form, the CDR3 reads TGTGCCAGCAGCTTAGAAGGCGGGAGGAATGAGCAGTTCTTC. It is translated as CASSLEGGRNEQFF.

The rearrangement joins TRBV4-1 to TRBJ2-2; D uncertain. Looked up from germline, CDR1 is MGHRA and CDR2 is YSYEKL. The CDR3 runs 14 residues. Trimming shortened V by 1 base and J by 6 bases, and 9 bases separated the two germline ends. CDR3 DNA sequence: TGCGCCAGCAGCCAAGGTTTCAGAGCCGGGGAGCTGTTTTTT. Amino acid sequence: CASSQGFRAGELFF.

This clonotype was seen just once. The CDR3 DNA sequence: TGTGCCAGCAGCCTTACGGGAGGACAGACCACACCAGATCAGCCCCAGCATTTT. It codes for CASSLTGGQTTPDQPQHF. The genes are TRBV7-7 and TRBJ1-5, with D tentatively TRBD1 (6 bases). The CDR3 totals 18 residues. V shed 5 bases and J shed 5 bases, with 25 bases lying between them. Germline V CDR1 and CDR2: SSHAT, FNYEAQ (reference sequence).

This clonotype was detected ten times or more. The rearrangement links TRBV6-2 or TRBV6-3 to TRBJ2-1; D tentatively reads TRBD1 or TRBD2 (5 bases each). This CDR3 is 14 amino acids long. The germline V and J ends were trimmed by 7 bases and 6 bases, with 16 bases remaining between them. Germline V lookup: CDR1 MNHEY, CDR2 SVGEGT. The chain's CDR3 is CASNGQGRSNEQFF. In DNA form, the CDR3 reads TGTGCCAGCAATGGGCAGGGACGGAGCAATGAGCAGTTCTTC.